This entry features one TCR beta chain sequence. Its matching antigen is unknown. This entry is derived from a study of CD8+CD57+ T cells in acquired aplastic anemia. Patients picked for sequencing had shown CD8+CD57+ cell expansion detected by flow cytometry. For CDR3 and TCR beta VDJ profiling, genomic DNA was the template used. TCRdb reprocessed the reads with MiXCR, giving one entry per CDR3 protein. The sample includes some 16,000 distinct CDR3 sequences, 37% of them seen just once. Whole-study findings and limits: No significant difference in CD8+ Simpson's diversity was found between patients and controls. Lower diversity marked CD8+CD57+ cells in patients, relative to total CD4+ and CD8+ pools. Patients and controls were found to share twenty-nine CD8+ CDR3 sequences.

Germline trimming cut 5 bases from V and 2 bases from J; bases unmatched to any gene: 5. Germline values: CDR1 LNHDA, CDR2 SQIVND (reference sequence). The CDR3 sequence is 15 residues long. The V gene is TRBV19, the J gene TRBJ1-2, with 10 bases aligning to TRBD1. Sequenced: CD8+CD57+ T cells sorted from PBMCs. Subset of the sample: bead-enriched CD8+CD57+ effector memory T cells from SAA patients. The sequence was collected from a human donor with aplastic anemia. For the CDR3, the DNA is TGTGCCAGTAGTGAGACAGGGGGCCAGAACTATGGCTACACCTTC. This translates into CASSETGGQNYGYTF.